The 12 T cell receptor beta chains in this list originate from one sample, sequenced in a study of blood T cell repertoires in COVID-19 (dated by TCRdb to the early 2020s). Libraries were constructed by the immunoSEQ multiplex PCR assay. The immuneACCESS repertoire file appears here via TCRdb, limited to in-frame rearrangements. These files lack a portion of the clones; in checked studies, under half of the deficit traces to unresolved V genes, and the cause of the others is not known. A total of 200,000 to 250,000 clones appear in this sample, under 85% of them only once. The top ten clonotypes cover around 6% of the sample. The sample consisted of peripheral blood. These TCRs come from a human donor in a cohort sampled during active COVID-19.

This chain uses TRBV24-1 with TRBJ2-3; tentatively, D is TRBD2 (6 bases). The CDR3 loop spans 14 amino acids. From germline, CDR1 is KGHDR and CDR2 SFDVKD. With 4 bases removed from V and 4 bases from J, the gap between germline ends came to 11 bases. The CDR3 spells CATSEPGTSDTQYF. The CDR3 nucleotides read TGTGCCACCAGTGAACCAGGGACTTCAGATACGCAGTATTTT.

The chain recombines TRBV10-2 with TRBJ2-1, with TRBD2 identical over 7 bases. The CDR3 is made up of 16 amino acids. Germline CDR1 is WSHSY and CDR2 is SAAADI. V gave up 4 bases and J gave up 7 bases; unmatched junction bases: 13. This chain's CDR3 is CASSVASGRAGNEQFF. The DNA for the CDR3 is TGCGCCAGCAGTGTGGCTAGCGGAAGGGCAGGAAATGAGCAGTTCTTC.

This clone appeared a single time. The rearrangement joins TRBV5-1 to TRBJ2-1, with 11 positions matching TRBD1. The CDR3 totals 17 residues. Germline CDR1 reads SGHRS; CDR2 reads YFSETQ. The junction had 13 bases not matched to a gene; V was cut back by 5 bases and J by 6 bases. DNA of the CDR3: TGCGCCAGCAGTCGGAGCACGACCGGGACAGGGGGCAATGAGCAGTTCTTC. Translated, it gives CASSRSTTGTGGNEQFF. Supplemented by reference TRBV5-1 and TRBJ2-1, the full variable domain reads KAGVTQTPRYLIKTRGQQVTLSCSPISGHRSVSWYQQTPGQGLQFLFEYFSETQRNKGNFPGRFSGRQFSNSRSEMNVSTLELGDSALYLCASSRSTTGTGGNEQFFGPGTRLTVL.

The rearrangement links TRBV5-4 to TRBJ2-5; 12 positions agree with TRBD1. The V gene's germline CDR1 is SGHNT and CDR2 YYREEE (reference sequence). This CDR3 contains 15 residues. J was trimmed by 5 bases and V by 3 bases; bases with no gene match: 5. The CDR3 loop is CASSWGQGAWETQYF. CDR3 DNA: TGTGCCAGCAGCTGGGGACAGGGGGCTTGGGAGACCCAGTACTTC.

The chain links TRBV12-3 or TRBV12-4 to TRBJ1-2, with a tentative D call TRBD1 (6 bases). The CDR3 is made up of 13 amino acids. The V and J ends lost 3 bases and 7 bases respectively, with 12 bases between them. CDR3 in DNA: TGTGCCAGCAGTTTCTCAGGGGATGGTGGCTACACCTTC. Encoded protein: CASSFSGDGGYTF.

To note about this clone: Different DNA sequences within this sample yield the same CDR3. The chain uses TRBV6-5 and TRBJ2-7; TRBD1 matches 9 bases. The length of the CDR3 is 13 residues. Germline lookup yields CDR1 MNHEY and CDR2 SVGAGI. The J segment lost 4 bases and the V segment lost 5 bases, leaving 3 bases of the junction unmatched. CDR3 sequence reads: CASSRTGVYEQYF. In DNA form, the CDR3 reads TGTGCCAGCAGTCGGACAGGGGTTTACGAGCAGTACTTC.

This sequence joins TRBV7-2 and TRBJ1-1, with TRBD1 matching 9 bases. The germline V gene encodes CDR1 SGHTA and CDR2 FQGNSA. V gave up 6 bases and J gave up 0 bases; unmatched junction bases: 2. The CDR3 contains 14 residues. The CDR3: CASRRDRVNTEAFF. For the CDR3, the DNA is TGTGCCAGCAGGCGGGACAGGGTGAACACTGAAGCTTTCTTT.

The chain combines TRBV5-1 with TRBJ2-1; 11 bases line up with TRBD2. The CDR3 loop spans 16 amino acids. V lost 4 bases to trimming and J lost 3 bases; unmatched junction nucleotides: 6. From germline, CDR1 is SGHRS and CDR2 YFSETQ. The CDR3 DNA sequence: TGCGCCAGCAGCACAGGGACTAGCGGATACTACAATGAGCAGTTCTTC. Encoded protein: CASSTGTSGYYNEQFF. The full variable domain, rest sourced from reference TRBV5-1 and TRBJ2-1, is KAGVTQTPRYLIKTRGQQVTLSCSPISGHRSVSWYQQTPGQGLQFLFEYFSETQRNKGNFPGRFSGRQFSNSRSEMNVSTLELGDSALYLCASSTGTSGYYNEQFFGPGTRLTVL.

This chain connects TRBV20-1 to TRBJ2-5, with D possibly matching TRBD1 (6 bases). Germline V gene sequence: CDR1 DFQATT, CDR2 SNEGSKA (reference sequence). This CDR3 region has 13 residues. Trimming took off 3 bases at V and 7 bases at J, with 15 bases between the two ends. The CDR3: CSASRQATGTQYF. The CDR3 nucleotides are TGCAGTGCTAGTCGACAGGCAACGGGGACCCAGTACTTC.

The J gene is TRBJ2-5, the V gene TRBV10-3; 9 bases match TRBD1. The CDR3 consists of 16 residues. The V and J ends lost 2 bases and 2 bases, in that order; junction bases with no gene match: 6. Germline loops: CDR1 ENHRY, CDR2 SYGVKD. The CDR3 region has the DNA TGTGCCATCAGTGAGACCGGGACAGGGTTACAAGAGACCCAGTACTTC. Translated, it gives CAISETGTGLQETQYF.

The chain combines TRBV9 with TRBJ1-1, with 9 bases identical to TRBD1. Germline trimming cut 4 bases from V and 2 bases from J; bases unmatched to any gene: 3. Germline CDR1 SGDLS, CDR2 YYNGEE. There are 14 residues in the CDR3. The CDR3 spells CASSLGQGNTEAFF. The DNA of the CDR3 is TGTGCCAGCAGCCTGGGACAGGGTAACACTGAAGCTTTCTTT.

The rearrangement joins TRBV28 to TRBJ1-6; the match to TRBD1 covers 7 bases. V was pared by 2 bases and J by 0 bases, with 4 bases of the junction left unmatched. From germline, CDR1 is MDHEN and CDR2 SYDVKM. This CDR3 has 17 residues. As DNA, the CDR3 is TGTGCCAGCAGTTTAGGACAGGAAATCTCCTATAATTCACCCCTCCACTTT. The encoded protein is CASSLGQEISYNSPLHF. Full variable domain (rest looked up from reference TRBV28 and TRBJ1-6): DVKVTQSSRYLVKRTGEKVFLECVQDMDHENMFWYRQDPGLGLRLIYFSYDVKMKEKGDIPEGYSVSREKKERFSLILESASTNQTSMYLCASSLGQEISYNSPLHFGNGTRLTVT.